The 21 T cell receptor beta chains reported below all come from one sample, sequenced in a study of blood T cell repertoires in COVID-19. The protocol was immunoSEQ multiplex PCR, while the TCRdb copy is restricted to in-frame clones and leaves out a portion. This table holds roughly 440,000 clones, roughly 88% found once. Sequencing was performed on peripheral blood. These receptor sequences come from a woman aged 45-60 years with COVID-19, enrolled during active disease.

The V call is TRBV5-4, the J call TRBJ2-7; D is perhaps TRBD1 (6 bases). The ends were cut back, 4 bases at V and 5 bases at J, with 13 bases in the middle. Germline CDR1 is SGHNT and CDR2 is YYREEE (reference sequence). CDR3 length: 13 amino acids. The CDR3 region has the DNA TGTGCCAGCAGCCCTGAGACAGGACACGAGCAGTACTTC. Protein product: CASSPETGHEQYF.

The chain combines TRBV7-2 with TRBJ2-2; 9 bases align to TRBD2. Germline trimming cut 3 bases from V and 7 bases from J; bases unmatched to any gene: 18. Germline assignment: CDR1 SGHTA and CDR2 FQGNSA. The CDR3 is made up of 19 amino acids. CDR3 in DNA: TGTGCCAGCAGCTTTGCGGGCGGGCTAGCGGGGATTTTGGGCGGGGAGCTGTTTTTT. Amino acids: CASSFAGGLAGILGGELFF.

This clone was observed a handful of times. This chain links TRBV12-3 or TRBV12-4 with TRBJ2-2; 7 nucleotides agree with TRBD1. CDR3 length: 13 amino acids. The junction had 4 bases not matched to a gene; V was cut back by 5 bases and J by 7 bases. CDR3: CASSPQGIGELFF. The DNA of the CDR3 is TGTGCCAGCAGTCCACAGGGGATCGGGGAGCTGTTTTTT.

The gene calls are TRBV6-4 and TRBJ2-7; possible D gene TRBD1, 5 bases. V lost 1 base and J 7 bases, leaving 5 bases between the germline ends. CDR1 and CDR2 (germline): MRHNA, SNTAGT. This CDR3 contains 11 residues. CDR3 DNA sequence: TGTGCCAGCAGTGACTACAGGGAGCAGTACTTC. This gives the protein CASSDYREQYF.

The V gene is TRBV2, the J gene TRBJ2-3; D uncertain. The germline CDR1 and CDR2 sequences are SNHLY and FYNNEI. The CDR3 sequence is 15 residues long. Trimming removed 2 bases at V and 5 bases at J, with 14 bases between. The CDR3 sequence is CASSERTVRGDTQYF. The CDR3 DNA is TGTGCCAGCAGTGAACGAACCGTCAGAGGAGATACGCAGTATTTT.

A few counts support this clone. The chain uses TRBV24-1 and TRBJ1-1; 7 nucleotides line up with TRBD1. CDR1 and CDR2 (germline): KGHDR, SFDVKD. This CDR3 is built from 13 residues. Losses at the gene ends were 7 bases for V and 1 base for J; bases not matched to a gene: 2. Here the CDR3 DNA reads TGTGCCACCAGACAGGGGAGGAACACTGAAGCTTTCTTT. This codes for CATRQGRNTEAFF.

The CDR3 DNA sequence: TGTGCCAGCAGTGCCTGGACAGGGATGGACCAGCCCCAGCATTTT. It translates to CASSAWTGMDQPQHF. The genes are TRBV2 and TRBJ1-5; 8 bases are shared with TRBD1. V shed 4 bases and J 7 bases; nucleotides not matched to a gene: 9. Germline lookup yields CDR1 SNHLY and CDR2 FYNNEI. The CDR3 is made up of 15 amino acids.

This chain joins TRBV4-1 and TRBJ1-2; a possible D gene is TRBD1 (5 bases). This CDR3 spans 16 amino acids. Germline assignment: CDR1 MGHRA and CDR2 YSYEKL. Trimming removed 0 bases from V and 4 bases from J, with 15 bases in between. CDR3 loop: CASSQDIIRDGYGYTF. The CDR3 nucleotides are TGCGCCAGCAGCCAAGATATAATCAGGGATGGCTATGGCTACACCTTC.

The genes are TRBV5-1 and TRBJ2-3, with D perhaps matching TRBD1 (6 bases). The CDR3 covers 16 residues. Germline V lookup: CDR1 SGHRS, CDR2 YFSETQ. With 0 bases removed from V and 4 bases from J, the gap between germline ends came to 15 bases. CDR3 in amino acids: CASSLGQALGSDTQYF. The CDR3 DNA is TGCGCCAGCAGCTTGGGACAGGCCCTAGGTTCAGATACGCAGTATTTT.

This sequence joins TRBV27 and TRBJ1-2, with 8 bases fitting TRBD1. The ends lost 10 bases at V and 6 bases at J; junction bases unmatched: 4. The CDR3 is 11 residues long. Germline V gene data show CDR1 as MNHEY and CDR2 as SMNVEV (reference sequence). The CDR3 loop reads CATWTGHGYTF. CDR3 bases: TGTGCCACCTGGACAGGGCATGGCTACACCTTC.

J is TRBJ2-3 and V is TRBV27; 9 nucleotides agree with TRBD1. CDR3 length: 15 amino acids. J lost 2 bases, V lost 7 bases, and 7 bases had no gene match. Germline V gives CDR1 MNHEY, CDR2 SMNVEV (reference sequence). The CDR3 sequence: CASTRTGGPTDTQYF. The DNA for the CDR3 is TGTGCCAGCACCCGAACAGGGGGCCCCACAGATACGCAGTATTTT.

This chain uses TRBV19 with TRBJ1-4; 10 nucleotides match TRBD1. V lost 8 bases, J lost 8 bases, and 8 bases stayed unmatched. This CDR3 comprises 14 residues. Looked up from germline, CDR1 is LNHDA and CDR2 is SQIVND (reference sequence). Here the CDR3 reads CASRLDRGSEKLFF. Here the CDR3 DNA reads TGTGCCAGTCGCTTGGACAGGGGGAGCGAAAAACTGTTTTTT.

In nucleotides, the CDR3 is TGCGCCAGCAGCTCCATGACAACTAGCTATGGCTACACCTTC. Its protein is CASSSMTTSYGYTF. The chain uses TRBV5-1 and TRBJ1-2; the D is unclear. The V and J ends lost 3 bases and 4 bases respectively, with 13 bases between them. Germline-derived CDR1 and CDR2 are SGHRS and YFSETQ. CDR3 length equals 14 residues.

The chain uses TRBV12-3 or TRBV12-4 and TRBJ1-2, with a tentative D call TRBD1 (5 bases). V dropped 3 bases and J dropped 6 bases, with 11 bases sitting between them. The CDR3 runs 13 residues. CDR3: CASSFGGVDGYTF. DNA for the CDR3: TGTGCCAGCAGTTTCGGAGGGGTTGATGGCTACACCTTC.

The rearrangement uses TRBV14 and TRBJ2-2; weak D call: TRBD2 (5 bases). The CDR3 length is 14 residues. Germline loops: CDR1 SGHDN, CDR2 FVKESK. V was cut by 4 bases and J by 5 bases, with 11 bases left in between. The DNA for the CDR3 is TGTGCCAGCAGCCTCTTAGCGAGGACCGGGGAGCTGTTTTTT. Encoded protein: CASSLLARTGELFF.

The rearrangement joins TRBV18 to TRBJ2-7; 12 nucleotides align to TRBD1. V was clipped by 6 bases and J by 3 bases; unmatched bases: 6. The CDR3 length is 15 residues. Per germline, CDR1 KGHSH and CDR2 LQKENI. CDR3 sequence: CASSPGTGGFYEQYF. CDR3 coding DNA: TGTGCCAGCTCGCCCGGGACAGGGGGCTTCTACGAGCAGTACTTC.

J is TRBJ1-1 and V is TRBV5-5; possibly TRBD1 for D (6 bases). The germline gives CDR1 SGHKS, CDR2 YYEKEE (reference sequence). Trimming left V 6 bases short and J 3 bases short, with 24 bases between. This CDR3 spans 17 amino acids. The CDR3 spells CASTYLGGVKVYTEAFF. DNA of the CDR3: TGTGCCAGCACCTACCTAGGGGGAGTTAAGGTCTACACTGAAGCTTTCTTT.

The CDR3 is CASSYSGRTNYGYTF. CDR3 coding DNA: TGTGCCAGCAGTTACTCAGGGAGAACTAACTATGGCTACACCTTC. The chain carries TRBV6-6 and TRBJ1-2, with D uncertain. The CDR3 runs to 15 residues. Germline values: CDR1 MNHNY, CDR2 SVGAGI (reference sequence). The V end lost 0 bases, the J end lost 0 bases, and 8 bases lay between the germline ends.

This clone was recorded once. The chain links TRBV6-4 to TRBJ2-3; TRBD2 is a possible D gene (6 bases). Germline V gene sequence: CDR1 MRHNA, CDR2 SNTAGT. The CDR3 is 14 amino acids. V dropped 4 bases and J dropped 5 bases, with 13 bases sitting between them. CDR3 sequence: CASSASGQVDTQYF. CDR3 nucleotide sequence: TGTGCCAGCAGTGCCAGCGGGCAGGTAGATACGCAGTATTTT.

J is TRBJ2-7 and V is TRBV19, with 8 bases lining up with TRBD2. Germline values: CDR1 LNHDA, CDR2 SQIVND (reference sequence). V trimming: 4 bases; J trimming: 7 bases; junction bases outside the gene matches: 12. The CDR3 spans 15 residues. CDR3 protein: CASSTGTRVPGEQYF. CDR3 bases: TGTGCCAGTAGTACCGGGACTAGGGTCCCGGGAGAGCAGTACTTC.

The chain is built from TRBV7-8 and TRBJ1-2; D not certain. In germline, CDR1 is SGHVS, CDR2 FQNEAQ. The ends were cut back, 1 base at V and 4 bases at J, with 16 bases in the middle. CDR3 length equals 16 residues. As DNA, the CDR3 is TGTGCCAGCAGCTTAGTTGATCCGCCCCGGTCCTATGGCTACACCTTC. It yields the protein CASSLVDPPRSYGYTF.